This T cell receptor beta chain appears in the sequencing data of a study of blood T cell repertoires in COVID-19. Overall study: Researchers got acute and convalescent COVID-19 samples from the United States, Italy and Spain.

V gave up 0 bases and J gave up 4 bases; unmatched junction bases: 8. CDR1 and CDR2 from the germline V gene are SGHDN and FVKESK. The CDR3 extends over 17 amino acids. Assay used: immunoSEQ multiplex PCR; TCRdb lists only in-frame clones, some missing. This repertoire shows about 90,000 clones, roughly 80% found once; its top ten account for 3% to 4%. The genes are TRBV14 and TRBJ2-1; 8 bases map to TRBD2. The sample consisted of peripheral blood. The sequence derives from a man aged 45-65 years with acute or convalescent COVID-19. CDR3 region: CASSQEFGRAGYNEQFF. Written as DNA, the CDR3 is TGTGCCAGCAGCCAAGAATTCGGGAGGGCCGGATACAATGAGCAGTTCTTC.